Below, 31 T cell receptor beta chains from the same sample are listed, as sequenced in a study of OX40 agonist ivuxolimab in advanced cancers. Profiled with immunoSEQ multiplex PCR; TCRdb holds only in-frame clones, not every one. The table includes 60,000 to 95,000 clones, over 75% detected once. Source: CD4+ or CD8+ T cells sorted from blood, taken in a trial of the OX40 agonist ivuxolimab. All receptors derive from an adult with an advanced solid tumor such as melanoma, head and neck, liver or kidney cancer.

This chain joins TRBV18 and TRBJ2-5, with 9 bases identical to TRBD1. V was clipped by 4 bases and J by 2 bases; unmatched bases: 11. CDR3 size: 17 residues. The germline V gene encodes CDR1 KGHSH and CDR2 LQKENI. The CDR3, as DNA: TGTGCCAGCTCACTAGAAACATCCGGGACAGGGCAAGAGACCCAGTACTTC. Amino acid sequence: CASSLETSGTGQETQYF.

The CDR3 sequence is CASSQGAGTGSAYNEQFF. CDR3 bases: TGCGCCAGCAGCCAGGGAGCCGGGACAGGGTCCGCCTACAATGAGCAGTTCTTC. This chain links TRBV4-3 with TRBJ2-1; TRBD1 matches at 9 bases. The CDR3 is 18 residues long. V shed 3 bases, J shed 2 bases, and the junction held 11 bases outside the gene matches. The germline CDR1 and CDR2 sequences are LGHNA and YSLEER.

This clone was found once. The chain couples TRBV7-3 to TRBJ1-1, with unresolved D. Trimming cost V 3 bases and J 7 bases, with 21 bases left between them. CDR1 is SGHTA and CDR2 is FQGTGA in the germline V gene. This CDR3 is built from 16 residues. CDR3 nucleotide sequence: TGTGCCAGCAGCTTGAACCCCCCCGGATCCGGTGGTGAAGCTTTCTTT. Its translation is CASSLNPPGSGGEAFF.

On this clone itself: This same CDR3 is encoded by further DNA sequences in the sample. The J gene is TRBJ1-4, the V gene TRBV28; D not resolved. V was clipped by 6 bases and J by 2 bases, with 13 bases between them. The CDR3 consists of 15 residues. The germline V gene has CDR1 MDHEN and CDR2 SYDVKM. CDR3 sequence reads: CASRTQGGTNEKLFF. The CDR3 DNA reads TGTGCCAGCAGGACCCAAGGAGGGACTAATGAAAAACTGTTTTTT. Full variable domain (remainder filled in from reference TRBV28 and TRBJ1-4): DVKVTQSSRYLVKRTGEKVFLECVQDMDHENMFWYRQDPGLGLRLIYFSYDVKMKEKGDIPEGYSVSREKKERFSLILESASTNQTSMYLCASRTQGGTNEKLFFGSGTQLSVL.

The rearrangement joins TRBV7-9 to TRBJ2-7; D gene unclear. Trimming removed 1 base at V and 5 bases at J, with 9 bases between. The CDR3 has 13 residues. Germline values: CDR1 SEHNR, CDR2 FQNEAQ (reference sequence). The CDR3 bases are TGTGCCAGCAGCTTAGACAGTAGCAACGAGCAGTACTTC. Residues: CASSLDSSNEQYF.

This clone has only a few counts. CDR3 residues: CASSVASSGNYEQYF. The CDR3 DNA sequence: TGTGCCAGCAGCGTAGCGTCTAGCGGGAACTACGAGCAGTACTTC. V and J are TRBV9 and TRBJ2-7; 9 positions match TRBD2. This CDR3 is built from 15 residues. The germline gives CDR1 SGDLS, CDR2 YYNGEE. The junction had 4 bases not matched to a gene; V was cut back by 0 bases and J by 3 bases.

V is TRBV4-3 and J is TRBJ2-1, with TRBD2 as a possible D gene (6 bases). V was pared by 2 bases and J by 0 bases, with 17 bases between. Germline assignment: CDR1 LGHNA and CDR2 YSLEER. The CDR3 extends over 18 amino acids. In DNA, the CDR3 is TGCGCCAGCAGCCAACACCGGGACTTTGGATACTCCTACAATGAGCAGTTCTTC. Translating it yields CASSQHRDFGYSYNEQFF.

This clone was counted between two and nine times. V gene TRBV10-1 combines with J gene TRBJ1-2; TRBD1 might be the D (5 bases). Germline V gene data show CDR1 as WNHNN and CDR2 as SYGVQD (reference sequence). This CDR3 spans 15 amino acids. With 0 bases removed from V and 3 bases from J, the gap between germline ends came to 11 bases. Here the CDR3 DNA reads TGCGCCAGCAGTGAGTCCCCGGGGCAGTACTATGGCTACACCTTC. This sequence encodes CASSESPGQYYGYTF.

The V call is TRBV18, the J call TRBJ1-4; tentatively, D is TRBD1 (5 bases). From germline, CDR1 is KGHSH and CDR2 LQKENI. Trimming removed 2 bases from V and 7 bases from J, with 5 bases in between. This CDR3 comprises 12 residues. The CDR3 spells CASSPRGEKLFF. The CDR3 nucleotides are TGTGCCAGCTCACCAAGGGGTGAAAAACTGTTTTTT.

The CDR3 DNA reads as TGTGCCAGCAGCCCACGAATATCTCAGACAGGGTTTACCACCGGGGAGCTGTTTTTT. Its translation: CASSPRISQTGFTTGELFF. The genes are TRBV11-2 and TRBJ2-2, with TRBD1 matching over 7 bases. V shed 5 bases and J 4 bases; nucleotides not matched to a gene: 19. CDR1 is SGHAT, CDR2 FQNNGV, per germline. The CDR3 consists of 19 residues.

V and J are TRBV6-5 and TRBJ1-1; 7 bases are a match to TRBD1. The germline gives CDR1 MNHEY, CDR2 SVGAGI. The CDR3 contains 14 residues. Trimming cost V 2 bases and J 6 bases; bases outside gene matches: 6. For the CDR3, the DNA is TGTGCCAGCAGTTACCGCGAGGGGGCGGCTGAAGCTTTCTTT. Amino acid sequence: CASSYREGAAEAFF.

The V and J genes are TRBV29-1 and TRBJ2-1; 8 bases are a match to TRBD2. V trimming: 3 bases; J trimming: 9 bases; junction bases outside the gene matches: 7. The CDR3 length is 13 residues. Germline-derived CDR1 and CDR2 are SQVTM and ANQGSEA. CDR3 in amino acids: CSVDTGTRAEQFF. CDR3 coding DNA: TGCAGCGTTGATACCGGGACTAGGGCTGAGCAGTTCTTC.

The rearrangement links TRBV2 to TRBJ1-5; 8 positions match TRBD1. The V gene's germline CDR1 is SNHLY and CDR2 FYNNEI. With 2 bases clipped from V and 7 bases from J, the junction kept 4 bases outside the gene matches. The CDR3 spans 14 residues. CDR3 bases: TGTGCCAGCAGTGAAACCACAGGGGGACAGCCCCAGCATTTT. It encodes CASSETTGGQPQHF.

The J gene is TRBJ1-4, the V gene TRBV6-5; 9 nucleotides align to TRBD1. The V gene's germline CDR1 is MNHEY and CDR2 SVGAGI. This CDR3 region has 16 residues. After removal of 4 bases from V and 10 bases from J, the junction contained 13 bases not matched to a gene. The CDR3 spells CASSWRMTGGGSKLFF. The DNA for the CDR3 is TGTGCCAGCAGTTGGAGGATGACAGGGGGAGGATCAAAACTGTTTTTT.

This CDR3 is CASSQDPFRSTEAFF. The CDR3 coding sequence is TGTGCCAGCAGCCAAGACCCTTTCCGAAGCACTGAAGCTTTCTTT. V is TRBV14 and J is TRBJ1-1; D not resolved. The CDR3 is made up of 15 amino acids. The V and J ends lost 0 bases and 4 bases respectively, with 12 bases between them. Per the germline V gene, CDR1 is SGHDN and CDR2 is FVKESK.

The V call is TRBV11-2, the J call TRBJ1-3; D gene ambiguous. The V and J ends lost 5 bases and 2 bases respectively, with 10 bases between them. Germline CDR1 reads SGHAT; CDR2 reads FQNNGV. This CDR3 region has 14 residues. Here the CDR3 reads CASSPRGAGNTIYF. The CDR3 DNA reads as TGTGCCAGCAGCCCACGGGGAGCTGGAAACACCATATATTTT.

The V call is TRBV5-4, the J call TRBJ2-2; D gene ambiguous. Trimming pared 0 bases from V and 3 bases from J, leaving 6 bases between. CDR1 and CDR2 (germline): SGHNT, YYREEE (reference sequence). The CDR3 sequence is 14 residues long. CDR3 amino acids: CASSLDQHTGELFF. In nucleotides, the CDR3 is TGTGCCAGCAGCTTGGATCAGCACACCGGGGAGCTGTTTTTT.

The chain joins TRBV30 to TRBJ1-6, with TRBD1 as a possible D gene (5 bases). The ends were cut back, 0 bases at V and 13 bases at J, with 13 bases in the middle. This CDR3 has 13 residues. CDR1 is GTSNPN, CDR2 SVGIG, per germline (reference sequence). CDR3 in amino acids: CAWSVQGPRPLHF. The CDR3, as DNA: TGTGCCTGGAGTGTTCAGGGCCCGAGGCCCCTCCACTTT. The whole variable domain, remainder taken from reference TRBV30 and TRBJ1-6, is SQTIHQWPATLVQPVGSPLSLECTVEGTSNPNLYWYRQAAGRGLQLLFYSVGIGQISSEVPQNLSASRPQDRQFILSSKKLLLSDSGFYLCAWSVQGPRPLHFGNGTRLTVT.

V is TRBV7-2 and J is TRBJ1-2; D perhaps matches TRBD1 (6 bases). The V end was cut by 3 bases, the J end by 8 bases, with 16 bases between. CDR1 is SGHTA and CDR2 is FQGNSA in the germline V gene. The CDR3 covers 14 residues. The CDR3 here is CASSLSRGIEGYTF. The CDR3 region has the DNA TGTGCCAGCAGCTTGAGCAGGGGCATAGAAGGCTACACCTTC.

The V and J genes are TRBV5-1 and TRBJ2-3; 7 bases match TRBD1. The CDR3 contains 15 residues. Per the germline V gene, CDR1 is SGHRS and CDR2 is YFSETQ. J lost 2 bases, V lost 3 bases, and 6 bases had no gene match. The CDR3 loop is CASSSSGQTTDTQYF. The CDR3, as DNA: TGCGCCAGCAGCTCATCGGGACAGACCACAGATACGCAGTATTTT.

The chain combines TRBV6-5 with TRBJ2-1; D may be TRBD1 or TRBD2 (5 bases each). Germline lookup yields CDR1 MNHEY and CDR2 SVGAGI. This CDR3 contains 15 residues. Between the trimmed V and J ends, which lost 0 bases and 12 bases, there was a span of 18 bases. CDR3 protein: CASSYSIPSGARQFF. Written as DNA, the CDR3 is TGTGCCAGCAGTTACTCAATTCCTTCCGGGGCCCGGCAGTTCTTC.

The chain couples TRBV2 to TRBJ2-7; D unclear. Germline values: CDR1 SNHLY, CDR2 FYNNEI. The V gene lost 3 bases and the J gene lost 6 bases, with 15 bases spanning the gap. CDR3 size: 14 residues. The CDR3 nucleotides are TGTGCCAGCAGTGACGATCAGGCCACCCTCGAGCAGTACTTC. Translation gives CASSDDQATLEQYF.

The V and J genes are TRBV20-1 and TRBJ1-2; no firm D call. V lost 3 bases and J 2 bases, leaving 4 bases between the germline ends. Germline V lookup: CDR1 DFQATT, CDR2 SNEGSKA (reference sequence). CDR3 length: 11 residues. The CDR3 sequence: CSASVNYGYTF. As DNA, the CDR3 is TGCAGTGCTAGCGTAAACTATGGCTACACCTTC.

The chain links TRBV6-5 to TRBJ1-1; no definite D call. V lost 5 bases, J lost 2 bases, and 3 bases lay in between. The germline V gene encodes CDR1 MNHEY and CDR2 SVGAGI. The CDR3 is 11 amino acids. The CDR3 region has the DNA TGTGCCAGCAGTGTAAACACTGAAGCTTTCTTT. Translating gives CASSVNTEAFF.

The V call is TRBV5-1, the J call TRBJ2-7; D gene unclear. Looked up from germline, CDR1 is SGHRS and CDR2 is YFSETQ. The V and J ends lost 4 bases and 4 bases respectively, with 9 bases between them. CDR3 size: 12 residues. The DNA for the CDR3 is TGCGCCAGCAGCCCCCGTGTTTACGAGCAGTACTTC. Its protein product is CASSPRVYEQYF.

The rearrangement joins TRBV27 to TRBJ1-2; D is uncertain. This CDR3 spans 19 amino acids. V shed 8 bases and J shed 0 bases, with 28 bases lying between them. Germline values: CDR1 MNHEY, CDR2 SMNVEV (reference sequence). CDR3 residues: CASGEFRVAGHLANYGYTF. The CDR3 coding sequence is TGTGCCAGCGGAGAATTCCGGGTAGCAGGTCATCTAGCTAACTATGGCTACACCTTC.

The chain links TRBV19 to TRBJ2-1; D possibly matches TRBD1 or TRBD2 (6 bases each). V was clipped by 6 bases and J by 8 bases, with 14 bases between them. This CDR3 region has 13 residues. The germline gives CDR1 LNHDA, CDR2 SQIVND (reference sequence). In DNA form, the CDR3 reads TGTGCCAGTAGCCACGGACAGCGGGATGAGCAGTTCTTC. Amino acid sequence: CASSHGQRDEQFF.

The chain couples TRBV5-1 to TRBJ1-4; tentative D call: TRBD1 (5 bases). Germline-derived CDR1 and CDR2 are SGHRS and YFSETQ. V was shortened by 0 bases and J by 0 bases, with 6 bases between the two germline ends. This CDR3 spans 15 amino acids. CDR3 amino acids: CASSLGQSTNEKLFF. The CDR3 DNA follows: TGCGCCAGCAGCTTGGGACAGTCAACTAATGAAAAACTGTTTTTT.

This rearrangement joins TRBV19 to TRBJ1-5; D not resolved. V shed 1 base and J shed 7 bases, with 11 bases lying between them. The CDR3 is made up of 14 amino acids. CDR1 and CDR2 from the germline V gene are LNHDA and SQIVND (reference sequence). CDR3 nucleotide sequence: TGTGCCAGTAGTATAGCGCCGGGGAGGCAGCCCCAGCATTTT. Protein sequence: CASSIAPGRQPQHF.

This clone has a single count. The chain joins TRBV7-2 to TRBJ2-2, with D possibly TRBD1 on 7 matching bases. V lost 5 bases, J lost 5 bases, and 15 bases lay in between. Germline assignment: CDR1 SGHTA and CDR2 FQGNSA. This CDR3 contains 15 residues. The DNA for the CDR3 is TGTGCCAGCAGCACCAGCCAGGGGGGAACCGGGGAGCTGTTTTTT. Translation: CASSTSQGGTGELFF.

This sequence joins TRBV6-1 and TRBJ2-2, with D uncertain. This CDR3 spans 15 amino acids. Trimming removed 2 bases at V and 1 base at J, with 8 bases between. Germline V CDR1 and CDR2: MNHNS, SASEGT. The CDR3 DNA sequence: TGTGCCAGCAGTGAAATTCCAGGGAACACCGGGGAGCTGTTTTTT. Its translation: CASSEIPGNTGELFF.